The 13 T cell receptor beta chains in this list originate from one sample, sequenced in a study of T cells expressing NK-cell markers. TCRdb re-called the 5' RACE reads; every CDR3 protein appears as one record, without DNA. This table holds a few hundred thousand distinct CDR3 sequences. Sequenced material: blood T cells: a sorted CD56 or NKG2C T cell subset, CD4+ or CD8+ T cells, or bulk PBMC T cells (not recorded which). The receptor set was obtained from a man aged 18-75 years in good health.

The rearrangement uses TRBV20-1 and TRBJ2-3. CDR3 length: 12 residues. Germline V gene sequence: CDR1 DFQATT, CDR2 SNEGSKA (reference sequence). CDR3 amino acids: CSASDYTNTQYF.

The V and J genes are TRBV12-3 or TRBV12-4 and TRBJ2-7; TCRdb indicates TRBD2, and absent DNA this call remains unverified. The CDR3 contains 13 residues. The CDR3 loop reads CASSFGLAYEQYF.

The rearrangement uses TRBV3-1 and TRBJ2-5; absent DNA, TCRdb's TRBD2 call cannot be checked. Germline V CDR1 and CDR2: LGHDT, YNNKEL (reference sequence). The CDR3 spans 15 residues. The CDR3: CASSQVAGIKETQYF.

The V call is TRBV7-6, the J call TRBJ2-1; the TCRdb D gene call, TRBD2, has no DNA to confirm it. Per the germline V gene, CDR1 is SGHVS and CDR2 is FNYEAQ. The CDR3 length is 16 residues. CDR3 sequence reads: CASSLAPSGTYNEQFF.

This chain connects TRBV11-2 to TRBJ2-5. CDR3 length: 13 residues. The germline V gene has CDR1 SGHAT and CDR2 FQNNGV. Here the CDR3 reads CASSLGSVGTQYF.

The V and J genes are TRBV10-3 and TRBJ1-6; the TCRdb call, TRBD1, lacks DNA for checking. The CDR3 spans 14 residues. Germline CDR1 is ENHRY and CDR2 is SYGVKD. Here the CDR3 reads CAISEGGGHSPLHF.

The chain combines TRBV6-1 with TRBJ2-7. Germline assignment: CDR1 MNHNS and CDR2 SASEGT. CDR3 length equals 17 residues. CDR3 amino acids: CASSEKIGFMASYEQYF.

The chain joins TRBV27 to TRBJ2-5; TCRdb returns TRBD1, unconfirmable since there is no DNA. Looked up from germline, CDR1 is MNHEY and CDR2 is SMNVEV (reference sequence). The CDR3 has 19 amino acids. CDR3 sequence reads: CASSPTPRSGQGGSETQYF.

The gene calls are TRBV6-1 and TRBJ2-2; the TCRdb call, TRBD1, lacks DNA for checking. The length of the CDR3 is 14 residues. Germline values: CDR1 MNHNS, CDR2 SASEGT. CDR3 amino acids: CASSPDRGQWELFF.

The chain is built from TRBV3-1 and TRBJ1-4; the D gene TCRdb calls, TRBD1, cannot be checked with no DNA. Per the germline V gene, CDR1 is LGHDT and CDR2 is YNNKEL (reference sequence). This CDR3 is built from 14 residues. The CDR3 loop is CASSSQVRDEKLFF. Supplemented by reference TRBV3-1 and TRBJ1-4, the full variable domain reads DTAVSQTPKYLVTQMGNDKSIKCEQNLGHDTMYWYKQDSKKFLKIMFSYNNKELIINETVPNRFSPKSPDKAHLNLHINSLELGDSAVYFCASSSQVRDEKLFFGSGTQLSVL.

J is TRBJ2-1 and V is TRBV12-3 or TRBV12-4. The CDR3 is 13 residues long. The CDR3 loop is CASSFSSNNEQFF.

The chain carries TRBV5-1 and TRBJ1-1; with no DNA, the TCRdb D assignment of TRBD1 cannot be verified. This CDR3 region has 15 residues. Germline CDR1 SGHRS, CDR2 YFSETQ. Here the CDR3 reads CASRPPDRGSTEAFF. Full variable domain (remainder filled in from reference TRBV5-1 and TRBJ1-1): KAGVTQTPRYLIKTRGQQVTLSCSPISGHRSVSWYQQTPGQGLQFLFEYFSETQRNKGNFPGRFSGRQFSNSRSEMNVSTLELGDSALYLCASRPPDRGSTEAFFGQGTRLTVV.

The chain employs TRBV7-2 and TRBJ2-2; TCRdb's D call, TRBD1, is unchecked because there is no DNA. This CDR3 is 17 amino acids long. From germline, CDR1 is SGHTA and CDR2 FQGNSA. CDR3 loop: CASRGPTGNGVTGELFF.